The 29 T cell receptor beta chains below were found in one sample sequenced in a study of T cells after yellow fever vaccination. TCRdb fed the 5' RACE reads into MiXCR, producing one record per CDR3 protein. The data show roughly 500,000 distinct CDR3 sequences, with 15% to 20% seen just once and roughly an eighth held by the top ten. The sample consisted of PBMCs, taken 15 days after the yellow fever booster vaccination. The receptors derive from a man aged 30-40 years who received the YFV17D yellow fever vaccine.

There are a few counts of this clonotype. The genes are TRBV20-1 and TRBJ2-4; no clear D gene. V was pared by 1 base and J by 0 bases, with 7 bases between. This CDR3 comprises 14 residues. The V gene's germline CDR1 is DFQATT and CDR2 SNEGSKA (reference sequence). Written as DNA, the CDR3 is TGCAGTGCTAGAGGTCCGTTAGCCAAAAACATTCAGTACTTC. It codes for CSARGPLAKNIQYF.

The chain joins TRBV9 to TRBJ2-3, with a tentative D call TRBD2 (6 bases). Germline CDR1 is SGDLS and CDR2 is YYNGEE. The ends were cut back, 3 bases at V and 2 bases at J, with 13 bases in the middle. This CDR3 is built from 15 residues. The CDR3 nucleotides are TGTGCCAGCAGCGCGAGCGGGCCACCCACAGATACGCAGTATTTT. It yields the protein CASSASGPPTDTQYF.

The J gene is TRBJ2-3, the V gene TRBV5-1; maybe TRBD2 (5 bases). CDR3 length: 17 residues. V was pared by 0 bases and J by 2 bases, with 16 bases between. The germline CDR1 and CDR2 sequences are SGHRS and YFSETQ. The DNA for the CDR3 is TGCGCCAGCAGCTTGGCGGGTGCGGGTAGAATCACAGATACGCAGTATTTT. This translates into CASSLAGAGRITDTQYF.

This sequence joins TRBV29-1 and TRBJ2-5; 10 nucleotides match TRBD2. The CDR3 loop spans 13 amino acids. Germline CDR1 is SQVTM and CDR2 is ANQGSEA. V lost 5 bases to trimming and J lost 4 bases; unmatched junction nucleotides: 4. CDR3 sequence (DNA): TGCAGCGTTAAAGCGGGAGGGGGAGAGACCCAGTACTTC. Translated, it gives CSVKAGGGETQYF.

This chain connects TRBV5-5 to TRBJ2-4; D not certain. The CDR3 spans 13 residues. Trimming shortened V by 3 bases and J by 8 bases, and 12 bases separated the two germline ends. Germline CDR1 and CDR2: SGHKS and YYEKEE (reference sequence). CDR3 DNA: TGTGCCAGCAGCTCCCCCGATGGTTACATTCAGTACTTC. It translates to CASSSPDGYIQYF.

CDR3: CASSLGGRAREKLFF. The CDR3, as DNA: TGTGCCAGCAGCTTGGGTGGCAGGGCAAGAGAAAAACTGTTTTTT. The J gene is TRBJ1-4, the V gene TRBV5-4, with D possibly being TRBD1 (5 bases). The V gene's germline CDR1 is SGHNT and CDR2 YYREEE (reference sequence). CDR3 length equals 15 residues. V lost 0 bases and J lost 8, with 14 bases in between.

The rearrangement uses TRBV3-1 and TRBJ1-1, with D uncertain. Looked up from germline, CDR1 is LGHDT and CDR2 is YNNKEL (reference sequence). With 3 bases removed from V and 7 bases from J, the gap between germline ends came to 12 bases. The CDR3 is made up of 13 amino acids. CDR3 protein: CASSHQGQDEAFF. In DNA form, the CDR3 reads TGTGCCAGCAGCCACCAAGGCCAGGATGAAGCTTTCTTT.

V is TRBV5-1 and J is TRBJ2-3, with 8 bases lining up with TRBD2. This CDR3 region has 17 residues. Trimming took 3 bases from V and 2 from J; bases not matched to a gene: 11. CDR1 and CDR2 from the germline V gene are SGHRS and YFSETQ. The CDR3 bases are TGCGCCAGCAGCTGGGGGACTAGAAGTCCTCCCACAGATACGCAGTATTTT. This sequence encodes CASSWGTRSPPTDTQYF.

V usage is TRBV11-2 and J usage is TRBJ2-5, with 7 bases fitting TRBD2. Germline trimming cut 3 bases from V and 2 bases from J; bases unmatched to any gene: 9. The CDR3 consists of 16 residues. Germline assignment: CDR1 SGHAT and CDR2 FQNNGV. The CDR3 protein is CASSLNWEGGQETQYF. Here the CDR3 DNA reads TGTGCCAGCAGCTTGAATTGGGAGGGCGGACAAGAGACCCAGTACTTC.

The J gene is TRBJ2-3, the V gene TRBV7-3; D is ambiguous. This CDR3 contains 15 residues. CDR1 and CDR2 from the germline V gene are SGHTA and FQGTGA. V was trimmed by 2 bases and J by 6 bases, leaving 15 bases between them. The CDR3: CASSLVASVVDTQYF. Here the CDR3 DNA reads TGTGCCAGCAGCTTAGTGGCGAGTGTGGTTGATACGCAGTATTTT.

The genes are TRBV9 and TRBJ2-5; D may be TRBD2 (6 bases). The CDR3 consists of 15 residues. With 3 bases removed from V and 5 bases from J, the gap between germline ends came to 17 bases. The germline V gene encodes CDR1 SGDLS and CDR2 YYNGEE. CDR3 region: CASSAGLASSETQYF. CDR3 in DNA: TGTGCCAGCAGCGCGGGACTGGCCTCCTCGGAGACCCAGTACTTC.

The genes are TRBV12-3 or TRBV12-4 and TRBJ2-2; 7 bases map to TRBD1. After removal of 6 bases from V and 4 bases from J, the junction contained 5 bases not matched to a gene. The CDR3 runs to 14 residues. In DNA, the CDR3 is TGTGCCAGCAGCCCGGACAGGCGCACCGGGGAGCTGTTTTTT. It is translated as CASSPDRRTGELFF.

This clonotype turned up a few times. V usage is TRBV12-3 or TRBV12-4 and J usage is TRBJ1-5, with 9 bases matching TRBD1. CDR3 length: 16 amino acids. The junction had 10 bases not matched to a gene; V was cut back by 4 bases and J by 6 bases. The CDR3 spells CASSSGTGRVGQPQHF. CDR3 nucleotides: TGTGCCAGCAGTTCCGGGACAGGGAGGGTCGGTCAGCCCCAGCATTTT.

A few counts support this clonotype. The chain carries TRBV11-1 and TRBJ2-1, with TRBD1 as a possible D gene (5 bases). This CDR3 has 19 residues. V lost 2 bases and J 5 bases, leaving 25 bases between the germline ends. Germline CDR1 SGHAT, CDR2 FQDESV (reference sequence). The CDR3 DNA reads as TGTGCCAGCAGCTTAAGCCCGCAACGAAAGCCAGGGTCTCACAATGAGCAGTTCTTC. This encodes CASSLSPQRKPGSHNEQFF. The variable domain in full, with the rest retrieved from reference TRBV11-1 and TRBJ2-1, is EAEVAQSPRYKITEKSQAVAFWCDPISGHATLYWYRQILGQGPELLVQFQDESVVDDSQLPKDRFSAERLKGVDSTLKIQPAELGDSAMYLCASSLSPQRKPGSHNEQFFGPGTRLTVL.

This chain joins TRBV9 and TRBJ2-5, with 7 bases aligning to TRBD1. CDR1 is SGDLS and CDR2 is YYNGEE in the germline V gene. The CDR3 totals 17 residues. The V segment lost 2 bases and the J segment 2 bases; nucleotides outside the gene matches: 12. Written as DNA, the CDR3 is TGTGCCAGCAGCGTCGACAGGGCCCAAGACTCACAAGAGACCCAGTACTTC. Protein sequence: CASSVDRAQDSQETQYF.

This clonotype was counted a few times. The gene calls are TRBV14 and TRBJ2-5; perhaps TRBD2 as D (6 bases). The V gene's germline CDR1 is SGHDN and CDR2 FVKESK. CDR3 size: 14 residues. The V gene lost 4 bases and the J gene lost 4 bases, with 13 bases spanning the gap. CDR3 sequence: CASSLPGLGETQYF. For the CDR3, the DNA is TGTGCCAGCAGCCTCCCGGGACTTGGAGAGACCCAGTACTTC.

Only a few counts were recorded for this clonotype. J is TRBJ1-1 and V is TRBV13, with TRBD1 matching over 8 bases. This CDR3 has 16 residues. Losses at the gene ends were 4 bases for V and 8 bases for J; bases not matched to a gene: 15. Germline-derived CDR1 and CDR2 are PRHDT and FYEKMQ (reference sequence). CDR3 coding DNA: TGTGCCAGCAGCTCCCGGGGGGGACAGGTGGGAACCGAAGCTTTCTTT. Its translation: CASSSRGGQVGTEAFF.

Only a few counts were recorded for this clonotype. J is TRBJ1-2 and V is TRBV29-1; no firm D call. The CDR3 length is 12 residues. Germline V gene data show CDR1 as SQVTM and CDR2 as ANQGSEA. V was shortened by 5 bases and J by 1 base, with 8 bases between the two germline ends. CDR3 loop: CSVMTHNYGYTF. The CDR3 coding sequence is TGCAGCGTTATGACACATAACTATGGCTACACCTTC.

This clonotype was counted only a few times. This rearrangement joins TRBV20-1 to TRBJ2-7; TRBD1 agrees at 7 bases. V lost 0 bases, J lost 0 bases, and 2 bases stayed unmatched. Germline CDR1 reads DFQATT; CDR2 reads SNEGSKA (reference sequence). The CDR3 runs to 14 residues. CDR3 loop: CSARETGASYEQYF. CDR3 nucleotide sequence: TGCAGTGCTAGAGAAACAGGGGCCTCCTACGAGCAGTACTTC.

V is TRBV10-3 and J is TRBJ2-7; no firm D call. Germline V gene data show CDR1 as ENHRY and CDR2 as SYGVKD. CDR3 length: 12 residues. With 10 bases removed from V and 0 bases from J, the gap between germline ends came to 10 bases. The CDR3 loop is CATGESSYEQYF. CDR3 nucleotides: TGTGCCACTGGCGAGAGCTCCTACGAGCAGTACTTC.

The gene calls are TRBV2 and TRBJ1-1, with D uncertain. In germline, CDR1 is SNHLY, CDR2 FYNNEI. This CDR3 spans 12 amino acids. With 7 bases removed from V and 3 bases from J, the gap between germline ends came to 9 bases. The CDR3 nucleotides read TGTGCCAGCATAACTAGGGACACTGAAGCTTTCTTT. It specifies CASITRDTEAFF.

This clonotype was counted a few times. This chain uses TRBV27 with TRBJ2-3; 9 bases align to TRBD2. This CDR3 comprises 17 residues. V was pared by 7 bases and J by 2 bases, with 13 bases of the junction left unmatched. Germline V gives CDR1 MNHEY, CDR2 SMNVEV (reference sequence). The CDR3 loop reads CASMVSGRFVDTDTQYF. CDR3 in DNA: TGTGCCAGCATGGTGAGCGGGAGGTTTGTAGACACAGATACGCAGTATTTT.

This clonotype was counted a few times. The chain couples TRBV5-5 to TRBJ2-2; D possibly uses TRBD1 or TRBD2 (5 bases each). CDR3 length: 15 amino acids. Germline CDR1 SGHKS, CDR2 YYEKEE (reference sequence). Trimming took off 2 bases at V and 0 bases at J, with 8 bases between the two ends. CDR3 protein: CASSFQGPNTGELFF. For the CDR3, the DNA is TGTGCCAGCAGCTTCCAGGGACCGAACACCGGGGAGCTGTTTTTT.

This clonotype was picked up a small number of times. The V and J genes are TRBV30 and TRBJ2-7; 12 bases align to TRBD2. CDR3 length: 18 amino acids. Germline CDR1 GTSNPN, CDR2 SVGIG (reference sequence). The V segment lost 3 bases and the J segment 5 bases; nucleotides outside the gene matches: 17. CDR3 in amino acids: CAWRRLISSGRALNEQYF. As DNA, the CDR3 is TGTGCCTGGAGAAGACTGATCTCTAGCGGGAGGGCTTTGAACGAGCAGTACTTC.

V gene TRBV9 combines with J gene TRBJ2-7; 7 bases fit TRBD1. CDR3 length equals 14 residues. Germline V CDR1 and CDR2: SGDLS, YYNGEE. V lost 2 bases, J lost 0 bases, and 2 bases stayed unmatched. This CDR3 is CASSVGDSSYEQYF. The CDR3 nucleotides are TGTGCCAGCAGCGTCGGGGACAGCTCCTACGAGCAGTACTTC. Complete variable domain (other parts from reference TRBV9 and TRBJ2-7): DSGVTQTPKHLITATGQRVTLRCSPRSGDLSVYWYQQSLDQGLQFLIQYYNGEERAKGNILERFSAQQFPDLHSELNLSSLELGDSALYFCASSVGDSSYEQYFGPGTRLTVT.

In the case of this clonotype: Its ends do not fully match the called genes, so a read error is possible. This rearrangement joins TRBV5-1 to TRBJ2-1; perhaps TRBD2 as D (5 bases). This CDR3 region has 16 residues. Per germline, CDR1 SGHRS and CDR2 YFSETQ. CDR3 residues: CASSPDLASTYNEQFF. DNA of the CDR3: TGCGCCAGCAGCCCCGATCTAGCCTCAACCTATAATGAGCAGTTCTTC.

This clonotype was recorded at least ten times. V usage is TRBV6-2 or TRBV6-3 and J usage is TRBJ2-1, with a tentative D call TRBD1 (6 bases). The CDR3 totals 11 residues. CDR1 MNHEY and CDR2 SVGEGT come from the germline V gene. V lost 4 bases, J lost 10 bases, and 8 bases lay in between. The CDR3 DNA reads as TGTGCCAGCAGTTCAGGGGTAGAGCAGTTCTTC. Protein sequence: CASSSGVEQFF.

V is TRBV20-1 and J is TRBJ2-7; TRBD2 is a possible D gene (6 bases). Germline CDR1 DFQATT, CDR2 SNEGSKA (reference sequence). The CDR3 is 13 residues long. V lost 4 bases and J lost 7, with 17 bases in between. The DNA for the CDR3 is TGCAGTGCTATGGGACGGTCGGCGGGGGAGCAGTACTTC. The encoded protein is CSAMGRSAGEQYF.

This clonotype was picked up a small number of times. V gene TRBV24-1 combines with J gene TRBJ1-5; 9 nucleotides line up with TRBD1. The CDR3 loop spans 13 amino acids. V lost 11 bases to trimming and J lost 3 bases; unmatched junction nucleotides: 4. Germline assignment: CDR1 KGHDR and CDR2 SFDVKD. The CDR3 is CARQGVLNQPQHF. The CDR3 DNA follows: TGTGCCAGACAGGGGGTCCTCAATCAGCCCCAGCATTTT.